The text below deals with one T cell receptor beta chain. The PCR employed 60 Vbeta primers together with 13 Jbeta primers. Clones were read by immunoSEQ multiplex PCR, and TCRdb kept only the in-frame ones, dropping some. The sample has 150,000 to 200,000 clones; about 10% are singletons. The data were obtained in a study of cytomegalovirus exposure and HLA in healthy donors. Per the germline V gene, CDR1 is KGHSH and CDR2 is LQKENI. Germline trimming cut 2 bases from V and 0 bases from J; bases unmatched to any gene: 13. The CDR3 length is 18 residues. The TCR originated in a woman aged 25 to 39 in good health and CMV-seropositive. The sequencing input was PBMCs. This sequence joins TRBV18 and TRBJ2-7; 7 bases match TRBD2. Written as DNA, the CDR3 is TGTGCCAGCTCACCAAGTCCGAGCTCTGGCGGGGGCTCCTACGAGCAGTACTTC. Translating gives CASSPSPSSGGGSYEQYF.